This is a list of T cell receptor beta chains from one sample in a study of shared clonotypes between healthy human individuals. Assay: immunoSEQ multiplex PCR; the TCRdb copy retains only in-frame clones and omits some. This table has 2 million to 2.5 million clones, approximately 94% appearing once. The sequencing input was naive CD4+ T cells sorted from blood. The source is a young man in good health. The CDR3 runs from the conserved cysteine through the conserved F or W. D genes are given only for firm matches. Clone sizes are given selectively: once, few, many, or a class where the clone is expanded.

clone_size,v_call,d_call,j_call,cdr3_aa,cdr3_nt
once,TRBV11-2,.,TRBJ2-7,CASSGGGYEQYF,TGTGCCAGCAGCGGCGGAGGGTACGAGCAGTACTTC
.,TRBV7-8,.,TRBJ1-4,CASSLVGGSANEKLFF,TGTGCCAGCAGCTTAGTTGGCGGGTCAGCTAATGAAAAACTGTTTTTT
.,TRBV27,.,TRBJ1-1,CASKAIMNTEAFF,TGTGCCAGCAAGGCGATCATGAACACTGAAGCTTTCTTT
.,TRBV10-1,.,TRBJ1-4,CASSVGTNEKLFF,TGCGCCAGCAGTGTGGGGACTAATGAAAAACTGTTTTTT
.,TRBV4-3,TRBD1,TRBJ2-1,CASSQGQGTYNEQFF,TGCGCCAGCAGCCAAGGACAGGGGACCTACAATGAGCAGTTCTTC
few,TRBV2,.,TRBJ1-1,CASSAGINTEAFF,TGTGCCAGCAGTGCGGGCATCAACACTGAAGCTTTCTTT
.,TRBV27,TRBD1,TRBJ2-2,CASSLSRTGGTRITGELFF,TGTGCCAGCAGTTTATCGCGGACAGGGGGCACGCGGATCACCGGGGAGCTGTTTTTT
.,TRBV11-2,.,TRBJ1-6,CASSILQGPLMPLHF,TGTGCCAGCAGCATCTTACAGGGACCCCTAATGCCCCTCCACTTT
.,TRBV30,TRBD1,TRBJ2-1,CAWDDRGRRFFYNEQFF,TGTGCCTGGGATGACAGGGGTAGGAGATTTTTCTACAATGAGCAGTTCTTC
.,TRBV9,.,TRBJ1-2,CASSVDRANYGYTF,TGTGCCAGCAGCGTAGACAGGGCTAACTATGGCTACACCTTC
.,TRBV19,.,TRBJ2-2,CASSTQGGRNTGELFF,TGTGCCAGTAGTACTCAGGGGGGAAGGAACACCGGGGAGCTGTTTTTT
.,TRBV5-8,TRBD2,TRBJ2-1,CASSFRGSGSSSYNEQFF,TGTGCCAGCAGCTTTAGGGGTAGCGGGAGCAGCTCCTACAATGAGCAGTTCTTC
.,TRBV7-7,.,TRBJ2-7,CASSLGGKGYEQYF,TGTGCTAGCAGCTTAGGGGGGAAAGGCTACGAGCAGTACTTC
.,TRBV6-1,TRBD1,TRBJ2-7,CASSGQGGSYEQYF,TGTGCCAGCAGTGGACAGGGCGGCTCCTACGAGCAGTACTTC
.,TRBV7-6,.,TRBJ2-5,CASSVGLGRETQYF,TGTGCCAGCAGCGTGGGCCTAGGGCGCGAGACCCAGTACTTC
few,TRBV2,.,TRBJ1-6,CASISDSPSPLHF,TGTGCCAGCATTTCAGACAGCCCTTCACCCCTCCACTTT
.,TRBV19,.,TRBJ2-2,CASGSGGDTGELFF,TGTGCCAGTGGGTCGGGTGGCGACACCGGGGAGCTGTTTTTT
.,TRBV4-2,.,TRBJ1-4,CASSQGSGTTNEKLFF,TGTGCCAGCAGCCAAGGGTCAGGGACCACTAATGAAAAACTGTTTTTT
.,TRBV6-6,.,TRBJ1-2,CASSYLEGGYGYTF,TGTGCCAGCAGTTACCTGGAGGGAGGGTATGGCTACACCTTC
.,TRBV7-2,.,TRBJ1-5,CASSPRQVTNQPQHF,TGTGCCAGCAGCCCGCGACAGGTAACTAATCAGCCCCAGCATTTT
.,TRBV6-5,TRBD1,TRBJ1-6,CASRRQGGSPLHF,TGTGCCAGCAGACGACAGGGGGGTTCACCCCTCCACTTT
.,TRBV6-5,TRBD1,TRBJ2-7,CASRRQGSYEQYF,TGTGCCAGCAGGAGACAGGGGTCGTACGAGCAGTACTTC
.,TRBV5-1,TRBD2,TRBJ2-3,CASSLASGGTDTQYF,TGCGCCAGCAGCTTAGCTAGCGGGGGCACAGATACGCAGTATTTT
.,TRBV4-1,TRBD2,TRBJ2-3,CASSLQRGGDTQYF,TGCGCCAGCAGCCTCCAGCGGGGGGGGGATACGCAGTATTTT
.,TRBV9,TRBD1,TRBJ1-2,CASSDGQGRGGYTF,TGTGCCAGCAGTGACGGACAGGGGAGGGGTGGCTACACCTTC
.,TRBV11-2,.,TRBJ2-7,CASSLDGRVAYEQYF,TGTGCCAGCAGCTTAGACGGACGGGTAGCCTACGAGCAGTACTTC
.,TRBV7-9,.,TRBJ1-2,CASSHVGGYTF,TGTGCCAGCAGCCACGTCGGGGGCTACACCTTC
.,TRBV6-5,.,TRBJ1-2,CASSSRARGGYTF,TGTGCCAGCAGTTCTCGGGCCCGGGGAGGCTACACCTTC
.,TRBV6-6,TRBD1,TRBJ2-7,CASSYSTGTYEQYF,TGTGCCAGCAGTTACTCGACAGGGACCTACGAGCAGTACTTC
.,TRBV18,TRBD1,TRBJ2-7,CASSPGTGGTYEQYF,TGTGCCAGCTCACCCGGGACAGGGGGTACTTACGAGCAGTACTTC
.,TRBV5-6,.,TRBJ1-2,CASSLGRQYYGYTF,TGTGCCAGCAGCTTGGGCAGGCAGTACTATGGCTACACCTTC
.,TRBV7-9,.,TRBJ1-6,CASSYLDGSPLHF,TGTGCCAGCAGCTACCTCGATGGGTCACCCCTCCACTTT
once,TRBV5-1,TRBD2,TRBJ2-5,CASSREGDTQYF,TGCGCCAGCAGCCGGGAGGGGGATACCCAGTACTTC
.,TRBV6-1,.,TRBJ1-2,CASSEGAGSPNYGYTF,TGTGCCAGCAGTGAAGGGGCAGGCTCACCTAACTATGGCTACACCTTC
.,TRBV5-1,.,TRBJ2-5,CASSFHGAQETQYF,TGCGCCAGCAGCTTCCATGGCGCGCAAGAGACCCAGTACTTC
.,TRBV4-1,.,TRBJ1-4,CASSQGQKLFF,TGCGCCAGCAGCCAGGGACAAAAACTGTTTTTT
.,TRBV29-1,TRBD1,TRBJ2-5,CSVKPGTGGETQYF,TGCAGCGTGAAGCCCGGGACAGGTGGTGAGACCCAGTACTTC
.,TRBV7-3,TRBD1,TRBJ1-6,CASSLTAGGDNSPLHF,TGTGCCAGCAGCTTAACGGCAGGGGGGGACAATTCACCCCTCCACTTT
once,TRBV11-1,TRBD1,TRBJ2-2,CASSQRQGNTGELFF,TGTGCCAGCAGCCAGAGACAGGGAAACACCGGGGAGCTGTTTTTT
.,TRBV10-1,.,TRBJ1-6,CASNKTEKPLHF,TGCGCCAGCAACAAAACCGAGAAACCCCTCCACTTT
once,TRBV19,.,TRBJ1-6,CASSTGGSYNSPLHF,TGTGCCAGTAGTACCGGCGGATCCTATAATTCACCCCTCCACTTT
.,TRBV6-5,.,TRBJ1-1,CASSPGGMNTEAFF,TGTGCCAGCAGTCCCGGGGGAATGAACACTGAAGCTTTCTTT
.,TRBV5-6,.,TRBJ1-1,CASSSAITSGSSTEAFF,TGTGCCAGCAGCTCCGCTATCACCTCGGGGTCGAGCACTGAAGCTTTCTTT
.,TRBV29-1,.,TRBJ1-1,CSVELPGQNTEAFF,TGCAGCGTTGAATTGCCAGGGCAGAACACTGAAGCTTTCTTT